Detailed here is one TCR beta chain. Germline lookup yields CDR1 LNHDA and CDR2 SQIVND (reference sequence). CDR3 size: 14 residues. V dropped 7 bases and J dropped 0 bases, with 12 bases sitting between them. Method: immunoSEQ multiplex PCR; TCRdb's copy keeps in-frame clones and lacks some. The sample has roughly 90,000 clones, approximately 80% seen once. The data derive from a study of blood T cell repertoires in COVID-19. The TCR was taken from a woman older than 75 with active or convalescent COVID-19. Source material: peripheral blood. The rearrangement links TRBV19 to TRBJ1-1; TRBD1 might be the D (6 bases). The CDR3 is CASNLQGLNTEAFF. DNA of the CDR3: TGTGCCAGTAACCTACAGGGTCTGAACACTGAAGCTTTCTTT.